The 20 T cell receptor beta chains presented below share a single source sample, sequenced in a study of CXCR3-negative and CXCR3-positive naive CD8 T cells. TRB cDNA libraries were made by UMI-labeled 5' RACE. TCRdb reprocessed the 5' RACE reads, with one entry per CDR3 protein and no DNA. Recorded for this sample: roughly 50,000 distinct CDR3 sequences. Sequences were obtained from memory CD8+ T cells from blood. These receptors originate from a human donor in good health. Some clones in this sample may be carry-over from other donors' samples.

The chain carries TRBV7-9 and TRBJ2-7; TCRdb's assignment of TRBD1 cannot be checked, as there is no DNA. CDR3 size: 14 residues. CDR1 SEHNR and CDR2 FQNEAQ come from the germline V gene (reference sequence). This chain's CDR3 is CASSLAGARWEQYF.

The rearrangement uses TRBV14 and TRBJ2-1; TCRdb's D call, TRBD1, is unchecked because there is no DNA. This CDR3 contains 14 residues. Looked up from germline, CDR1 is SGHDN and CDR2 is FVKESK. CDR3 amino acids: CASSLVGGWNEQFF.

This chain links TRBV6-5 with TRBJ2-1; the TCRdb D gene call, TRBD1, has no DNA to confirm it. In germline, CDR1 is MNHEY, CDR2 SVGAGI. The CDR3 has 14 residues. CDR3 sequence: CASSRTGIYNEQFF.

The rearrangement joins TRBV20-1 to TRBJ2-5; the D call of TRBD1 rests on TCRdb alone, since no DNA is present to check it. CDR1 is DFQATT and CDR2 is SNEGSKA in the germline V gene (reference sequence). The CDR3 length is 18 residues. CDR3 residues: CSAVDTDRDRAFLETQYF.

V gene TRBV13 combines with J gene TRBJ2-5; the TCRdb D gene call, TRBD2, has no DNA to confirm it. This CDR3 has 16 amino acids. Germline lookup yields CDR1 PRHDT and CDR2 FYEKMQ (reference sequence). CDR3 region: CASSSVTSGRKETQYF.

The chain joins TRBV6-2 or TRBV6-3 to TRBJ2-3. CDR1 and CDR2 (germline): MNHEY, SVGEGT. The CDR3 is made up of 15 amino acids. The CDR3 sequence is CASSYYSTSTDTQYF.

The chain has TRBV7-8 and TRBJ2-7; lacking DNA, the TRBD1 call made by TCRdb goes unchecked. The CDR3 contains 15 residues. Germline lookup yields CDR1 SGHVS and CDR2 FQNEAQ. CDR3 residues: CASSLATGTGYEQYF.

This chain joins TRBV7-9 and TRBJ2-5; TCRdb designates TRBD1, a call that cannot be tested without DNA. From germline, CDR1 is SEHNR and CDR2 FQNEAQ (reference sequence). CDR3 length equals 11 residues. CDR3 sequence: CASSPGETQYF.

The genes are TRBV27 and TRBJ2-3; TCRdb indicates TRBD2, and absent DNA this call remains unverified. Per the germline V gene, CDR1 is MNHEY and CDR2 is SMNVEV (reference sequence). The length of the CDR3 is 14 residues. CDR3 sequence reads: CASSSGLSTDTQYF.

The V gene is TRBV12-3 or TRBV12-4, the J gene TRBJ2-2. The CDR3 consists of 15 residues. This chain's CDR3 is CASSFPSTNTGELFF.

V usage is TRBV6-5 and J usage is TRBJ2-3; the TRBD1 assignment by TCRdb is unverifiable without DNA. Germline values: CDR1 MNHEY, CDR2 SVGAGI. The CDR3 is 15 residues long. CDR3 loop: CASSIGRSGADTQYF.

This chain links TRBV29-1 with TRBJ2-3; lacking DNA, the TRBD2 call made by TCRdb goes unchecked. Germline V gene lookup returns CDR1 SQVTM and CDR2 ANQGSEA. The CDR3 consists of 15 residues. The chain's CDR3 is CSVEEVGGPGDTQYF.

CDR3 amino acids: CASSEALRGDKNIQYF. The V gene is TRBV2, the J gene TRBJ2-4; TCRdb designates TRBD1, a call that cannot be tested without DNA. Germline V lookup: CDR1 SNHLY, CDR2 FYNNEI. The CDR3 totals 16 residues. Drawing the rest from reference TRBV2 and TRBJ2-4, the complete variable domain is EPEVTQTPSHQVTQMGQEVILRCVPISNHLYFYWYRQILGQKVEFLVSFYNNEISEKSEIFDDQFSVERPDGSNFTLKIRSTKLEDSAMYFCASSEALRGDKNIQYFGAGTRLSVL.

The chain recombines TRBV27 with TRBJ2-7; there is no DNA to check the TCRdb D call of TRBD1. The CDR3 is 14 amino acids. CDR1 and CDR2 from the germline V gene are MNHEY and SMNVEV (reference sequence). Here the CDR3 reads CASMNRGRTYEQYF.

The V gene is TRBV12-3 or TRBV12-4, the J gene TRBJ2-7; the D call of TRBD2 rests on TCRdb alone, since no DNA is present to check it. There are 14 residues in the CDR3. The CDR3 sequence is CASSQGLAGYEQYF.

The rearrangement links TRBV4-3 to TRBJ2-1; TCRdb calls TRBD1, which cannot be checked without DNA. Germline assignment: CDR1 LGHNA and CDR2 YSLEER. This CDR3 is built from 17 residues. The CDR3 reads CASSQEGVASPYNEQFF.

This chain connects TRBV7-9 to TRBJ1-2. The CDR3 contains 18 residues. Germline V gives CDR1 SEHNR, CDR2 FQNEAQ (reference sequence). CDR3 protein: CASSLSQLGATSPYGYTF.

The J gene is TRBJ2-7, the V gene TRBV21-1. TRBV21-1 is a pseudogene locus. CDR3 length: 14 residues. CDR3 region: CASSNIKQAYEQYF.

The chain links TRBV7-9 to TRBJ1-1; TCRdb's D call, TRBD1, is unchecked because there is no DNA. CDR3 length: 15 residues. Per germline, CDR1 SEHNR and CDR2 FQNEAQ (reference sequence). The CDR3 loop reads CASSLPVGQNTEAFF.

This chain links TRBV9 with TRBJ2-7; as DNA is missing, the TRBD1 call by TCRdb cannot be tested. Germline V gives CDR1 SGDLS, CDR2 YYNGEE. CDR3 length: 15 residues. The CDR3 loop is CASSVAAGGYREQYF.